This section outlines one T cell receptor beta chain sequence together with its context. The V gene lost 3 bases and the J gene lost 2 bases, with 15 bases spanning the gap. This CDR3 spans 15 amino acids. CDR1 is SGHRS, CDR2 YFSETQ, per germline. Generated by immunoSEQ multiplex PCR, the TCRdb table keeps only in-frame clones and is missing some. The sample includes some 290,000 clones, 88% of them seen just once. The sample comes from a study of blood T cell repertoires in COVID-19. Seattle enrolled patients during active infection and tracked them longitudinally. Sequences were obtained from peripheral blood. This chain connects TRBV5-1 to TRBJ2-7; maybe TRBD2 (6 bases). This TCR came from a woman aged 30 to 39 with COVID-19, enrolled during active disease. CDR3 nucleotides: TGCGCCAGCAGCTCCCTGGGCGGGGCAACCTACGAGCAGTACTTC. Protein sequence: CASSSLGGATYEQYF.